These 8 T cell receptor beta chains share one sample of origin, sequenced in a study of blood T cell repertoires in COVID-19. The table came from immunoSEQ multiplex PCR; TCRdb's copy has only in-frame clones and leaves some out. The sample records a few hundred thousand clones, 80% to 90% being singletons. The sample consisted of peripheral blood. Source of these receptors: a woman aged 80 or over with active or convalescent COVID-19.

The CDR3, as DNA: TGTGCCAGCAGCTTAATAAGACTAGCCCGACCTACGAACACCGGGGAGCTGTTTTTT. This translates into CASSLIRLARPTNTGELFF. The V and J genes are TRBV7-8 and TRBJ2-2; 7 bases line up with TRBD2. Germline loops: CDR1 SGHVS, CDR2 FQNEAQ. After removal of 2 bases from V and 0 bases from J, the junction contained 12 bases not matched to a gene. The CDR3 has 19 residues.

This chain connects TRBV7-2 to TRBJ2-3; D is ambiguous. Trimming left V 5 bases short and J 6 bases short, with 9 bases between. The CDR3 has 12 amino acids. Per germline, CDR1 SGHTA and CDR2 FQGNSA. As DNA, the CDR3 is TGTGCCAGCAGCCCGGTGAGGGATACGCAGTATTTT. Protein sequence: CASSPVRDTQYF. Variable domain in full (rest from reference TRBV7-2 and TRBJ2-3): GAGVSQSPSNKVTEKGKDVELRCDPISGHTALYWYRQSLGQGLEFLIYFQGNSAPDKSGLPSDRFSAERTGGSVSTLTIQRTQQEDSAVYLCASSPVRDTQYFGPGTRLTVL.

The CDR3 loop is CASSLAQPATNEQFF. DNA for the CDR3: TGTGCCAGCAGCTTAGCGCAGCCAGCGACCAATGAGCAGTTCTTC. The chain links TRBV7-2 to TRBJ2-1, with unresolved D. The CDR3 spans 15 residues. V dropped 0 bases and J dropped 6 bases, with 12 bases sitting between them. Germline V gives CDR1 SGHTA, CDR2 FQGNSA.

This clone turned up a few times. The CDR3, as DNA: TGCAGCGTTGAATTTGTGACTAGCGGGAGTGACTACGAGCAGTACTTC. This sequence encodes CSVEFVTSGSDYEQYF. The chain recombines TRBV29-1 with TRBJ2-7; 12 bases match TRBD2. CDR3 length: 16 amino acids. The germline V gene encodes CDR1 SQVTM and CDR2 ANQGSEA. Trimming took 2 bases from V and 3 from J; bases not matched to a gene: 8.

This sequence joins TRBV7-6 and TRBJ2-5; D might be TRBD1 (6 bases). Germline CDR1 SGHVS, CDR2 FNYEAQ. The CDR3 runs to 15 residues. Trimming shortened V by 2 bases and J by 4 bases, and 14 bases separated the two germline ends. Here the CDR3 reads CASSLQGWVRETQYF. CDR3 bases: TGTGCCAGCAGCTTACAGGGGTGGGTACGAGAGACCCAGTACTTC.

The V call is TRBV30, the J call TRBJ1-1; 10 bases fit TRBD1. Trimming cost V 5 bases and J 6 bases; bases outside gene matches: 9. Germline values: CDR1 GTSNPN, CDR2 SVGIG (reference sequence). This CDR3 comprises 14 residues. CDR3 DNA sequence: TGTGCCTGGGCCCAGGACAGGGGGGTCTCTGAAGCTTTCTTT. Translation gives CAWAQDRGVSEAFF. The complete variable domain, with remaining parts taken from reference TRBV30 and TRBJ1-1, reads SQTIHQWPATLVQPVGSPLSLECTVEGTSNPNLYWYRQAAGRGLQLLFYSVGIGQISSEVPQNLSASRPQDRQFILSSKKLLLSDSGFYLCAWAQDRGVSEAFFGQGTRLTVV.

The chain recombines TRBV10-3 with TRBJ1-2; 7 nucleotides match TRBD1. Per germline, CDR1 ENHRY and CDR2 SYGVKD. With 6 bases clipped from V and 9 bases from J, the junction kept 7 bases outside the gene matches. This CDR3 has 12 residues. The CDR3 protein is CAISGDRASYTF. The CDR3 bases are TGTGCCATCAGCGGTGACAGGGCTAGCTACACCTTC.

This chain connects TRBV6-5 to TRBJ2-1, with D possibly being TRBD1 (6 bases). CDR3 size: 13 residues. V was pared by 5 bases and J by 4 bases, with 9 bases between. CDR1 is MNHEY and CDR2 is SVGAGI in the germline V gene. DNA of the CDR3: TGTGCCAGCAGTCTAGGACAGTACAATGAGCAGTTCTTC. Protein product: CASSLGQYNEQFF.